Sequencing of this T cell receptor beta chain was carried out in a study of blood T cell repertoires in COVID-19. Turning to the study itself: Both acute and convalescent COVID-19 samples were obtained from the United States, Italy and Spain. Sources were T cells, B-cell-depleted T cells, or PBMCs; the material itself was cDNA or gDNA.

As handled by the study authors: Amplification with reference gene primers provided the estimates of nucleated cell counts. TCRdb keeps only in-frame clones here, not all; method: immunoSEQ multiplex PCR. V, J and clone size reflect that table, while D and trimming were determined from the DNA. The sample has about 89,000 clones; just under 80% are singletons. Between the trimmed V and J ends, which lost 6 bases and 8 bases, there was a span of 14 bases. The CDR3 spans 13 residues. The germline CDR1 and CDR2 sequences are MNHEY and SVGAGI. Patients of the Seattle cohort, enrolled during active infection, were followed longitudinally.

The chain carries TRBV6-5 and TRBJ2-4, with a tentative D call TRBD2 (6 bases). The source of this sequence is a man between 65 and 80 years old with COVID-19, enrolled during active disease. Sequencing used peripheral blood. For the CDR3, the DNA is TGTGCCAGCAGCGGAGGGTTCGGGGACATTCAGTACTTC. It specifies CASSGGFGDIQYF.